This T cell receptor (beta chain) was sequenced during a study of blood T cell repertoires in COVID-19. The wider study: Donors in the United States, Italy and Spain gave samples during acute or convalescent COVID-19. T cells, B-cell-depleted T cells, or PBMCs supplied cDNA or gDNA.

In the authors' workflow: Reference gene primer amplification gave estimated nucleated cell counts. The method was immunoSEQ multiplex PCR; TCRdb's version includes in-frame clones alone and lacks a portion of them. V, J and clone size are taken as reported in that table, and D and trimming were inferred from the DNA itself. This repertoire shows approximately 60,000 clones, around 82% found once; its top ten account for 8.2%. This CDR3 is built from 14 residues. The V gene lost 4 bases and the J gene lost 7 bases, with 11 bases spanning the gap. Germline V gives CDR1 SGHAT, CDR2 FQNNGV. The chain is built from TRBV11-2 and TRBJ1-6; possibly TRBD1 for D (6 bases). This TCR was recovered from an elderly woman with acute or convalescent COVID-19. Sequenced sample: peripheral blood. The CDR3 region has the DNA TGTGCCAGCAGCTCCCGGCAGGGGAATTCACCCCTCCACTTT. Protein product: CASSSRQGNSPLHF.